What follows are 25 T cell receptor beta chains derived from one specimen sequenced in a study of cytomegalovirus exposure and HLA in healthy donors. PCR involved 60 Vbeta and 13 Jbeta primers. Profiling relied on immunoSEQ multiplex PCR, and the TCRdb table lists in-frame clones only, not all of them. The sample table sets out roughly 120,000 clones. The source material was PBMCs. These receptor sequences come from a man aged 35 to 55 in good health and CMV-seropositive.

The chain is built from TRBV15 and TRBJ2-5, with 7 bases fitting TRBD2. The CDR3 runs to 17 residues. CDR1 and CDR2 (germline): LNHNV, YYDKDF (reference sequence). Trimming cost V 0 bases and J 5 bases; bases outside gene matches: 12. CDR3 loop: CATSRDPIAGGRETQYF. The CDR3 DNA follows: TGTGCCACCAGCAGAGATCCGATAGCGGGTGGTAGGGAGACCCAGTACTTC.

The chain links TRBV5-4 to TRBJ2-7, with TRBD1 identical over 7 bases. V gave up 3 bases and J gave up 7 bases; unmatched junction bases: 7. CDR1 is SGHNT, CDR2 YYREEE, per germline (reference sequence). The CDR3 is 13 amino acids. The CDR3 DNA reads as TGTGCCAGCAGCTCGGACAGGCCGGGAGAGCAGTACTTC. It is translated as CASSSDRPGEQYF.

The chain employs TRBV18 and TRBJ2-7; maybe TRBD1 (5 bases). The CDR3 spans 14 residues. Trimming removed 2 bases from V and 3 bases from J, with 11 bases in between. The germline V gene encodes CDR1 KGHSH and CDR2 LQKENI. This CDR3 is CASSPNGQGYEQYF. CDR3 bases: TGTGCCAGCTCACCAAACGGCCAGGGCTACGAGCAGTACTTC.

As regards this clone: One end of the junction fails to match germline, which may point to a read error. The CDR3 nucleotides read TGTGCCAGCAGCATGGACAGAGCGCTCGTTGGGGGCGAGCAGTATTTC. Its protein is CASSMDRALVGGEQYF. This chain connects TRBV7-6 to TRBJ2-7, with D possibly TRBD1 on 6 matching bases. The V gene's germline CDR1 is SGHVS and CDR2 FNYEAQ. CDR3 length: 16 residues.

The chain employs TRBV6-1 and TRBJ2-3; weak D call: TRBD2 (5 bases). Trimming pared 11 bases from V and 2 bases from J, leaving 20 bases between. Looked up from germline, CDR1 is MNHNS and CDR2 is SASEGT. CDR3 length: 15 amino acids. CDR3: CAALSTRVSTDTQYF. CDR3 sequence (DNA): TGTGCCGCCTTGAGTACTAGAGTGTCCACAGATACGCAGTATTTT.

The chain has TRBV4-2 and TRBJ2-7, with 9 nucleotides matching TRBD1. Trimming removed 0 bases from V and 1 base from J; junction bases left unmatched: 1. Germline loops: CDR1 LGHNA, CDR2 YNFKEQ. There are 15 residues in the CDR3. DNA of the CDR3: TGTGCCAGCAGCCAAGAGACAGGGGGTTCCTACGAGCAGTACTTC. It is translated as CASSQETGGSYEQYF.

V is TRBV5-4 and J is TRBJ2-7; D is undetermined. The germline V and J ends were trimmed by 0 bases and 2 bases, with 6 bases remaining between them. The CDR3 is 13 residues long. The V gene's germline CDR1 is SGHNT and CDR2 YYREEE (reference sequence). In DNA, the CDR3 is TGTGCCAGCAGCTTGGACAGAACCTACGAGCAGTACTTC. Its protein product is CASSLDRTYEQYF.

The chain carries TRBV19 and TRBJ1-2; a possible D gene is TRBD1 (6 bases). V lost 7 bases and J 4 bases, leaving 16 bases between the germline ends. This CDR3 has 14 residues. Germline V gene data show CDR1 as LNHDA and CDR2 as SQIVND (reference sequence). The CDR3 bases are TGTGCCAGTATCGGGACAAGTCCTATCTATGGCTACACCTTC. Translated, it gives CASIGTSPIYGYTF.

The chain combines TRBV7-2 with TRBJ2-1; tentatively, D is TRBD2 (6 bases). The germline CDR1 and CDR2 sequences are SGHTA and FQGNSA. Trimming left V 8 bases short and J 0 bases short, with 11 bases between. The CDR3 covers 14 residues. The CDR3 loop is CASLSGSSYNEQFF. The CDR3 coding sequence is TGTGCCAGCCTGTCCGGGAGCTCCTACAATGAGCAGTTCTTC.

The rearrangement links TRBV30 to TRBJ1-3; 9 bases fit TRBD1. V was pared by 4 bases and J by 7 bases, with 14 bases of the junction left unmatched. The CDR3 totals 16 residues. Germline V gene lookup returns CDR1 GTSNPN and CDR2 SVGIG (reference sequence). CDR3 nucleotide sequence: TGTGCCTGGACCAGTCCGGGACAGGGCTGGCGGAACACCATATATTTT. Its translation: CAWTSPGQGWRNTIYF.

This chain joins TRBV7-8 and TRBJ1-4, with unresolved D. The CDR3 length is 14 residues. CDR1 and CDR2 from the germline V gene are SGHVS and FQNEAQ. V was cut by 0 bases and J by 10 bases, with 12 bases left in between. CDR3 sequence (DNA): TGTGCCAGCAGCTTAGCGGAGGGTTCGGCAAAACTGTTTTTT. Amino acid sequence: CASSLAEGSAKLFF.

The chain joins TRBV5-1 to TRBJ1-3; no clear D gene. CDR1 SGHRS and CDR2 YFSETQ come from the germline V gene. The CDR3 spans 15 residues. Trimming shortened V by 4 bases and J by 0 bases, and 11 bases separated the two germline ends. CDR3 loop: CASSMDGSSGNTIYF. The CDR3 region has the DNA TGCGCCAGCAGCATGGACGGTAGCTCTGGAAACACCATATATTTT.

The chain combines TRBV5-4 with TRBJ2-6, with a tentative D call TRBD2 (6 bases). The V gene's germline CDR1 is SGHNT and CDR2 YYREEE (reference sequence). The CDR3 is 15 amino acids. V was pared by 3 bases and J by 2 bases, with 9 bases between. CDR3 protein: CASSWEVTGANVLTF. The DNA of the CDR3 is TGTGCCAGCAGCTGGGAGGTGACTGGGGCCAACGTCCTGACTTTC.

This chain uses TRBV7-9 with TRBJ2-2, with 8 bases lining up with TRBD1. V lost 3 bases and J lost 6; bases outside the gene matches: 6. The CDR3 totals 15 residues. Germline V gives CDR1 SEHNR, CDR2 FQNEAQ (reference sequence). CDR3 loop: CASSFQGAGSGELFF. CDR3 in DNA: TGTGCCAGCAGCTTCCAGGGGGCAGGTTCCGGGGAGCTGTTTTTT.

The J gene is TRBJ1-5, the V gene TRBV28, with 8 bases fitting TRBD1. V dropped 5 bases and J dropped 7; count of bases not matched to a gene: 1. This CDR3 is built from 12 residues. The germline V gene has CDR1 MDHEN and CDR2 SYDVKM. For the CDR3, the DNA is TGTGCCAGCAGTGGACAGGGACAGCCCCAGCATTTT. Residues: CASSGQGQPQHF.

The CDR3 region is CASSHNRGADFEQFF. In nucleotides, the CDR3 is TGTGCCAGCAGCCACAACAGGGGCGCGGATTTTGAGCAGTTCTTC. The rearrangement links TRBV9 to TRBJ2-1; 7 nucleotides align to TRBD1. The CDR3 covers 15 residues. The junction had 13 bases not matched to a gene; V was cut back by 4 bases and J by 9 bases. Germline CDR1 and CDR2: SGDLS and YYNGEE.

This chain links TRBV28 with TRBJ2-7; the D gene is possibly TRBD2 (5 bases). Germline V lookup: CDR1 MDHEN, CDR2 SYDVKM. The CDR3 is 11 amino acids. The ends were cut back, 6 bases at V and 6 bases at J, with 9 bases in the middle. The CDR3 region is CASRGRGEQYF. CDR3 bases: TGTGCCAGCAGGGGCCGGGGCGAGCAGTACTTC. The full variable domain, in which reference TRBV28 and TRBJ2-7 provide the parts outside the CDR3, is DVKVTQSSRYLVKRTGEKVFLECVQDMDHENMFWYRQDPGLGLRLIYFSYDVKMKEKGDIPEGYSVSREKKERFSLILESASTNQTSMYLCASRGRGEQYFGPGTRLTVT.

This sequence joins TRBV27 and TRBJ2-7; TRBD1 agrees at 9 bases. Unmatched junction bases numbered 4, after V lost 7 bases and J lost 3 bases. This CDR3 comprises 13 residues. The germline gives CDR1 MNHEY, CDR2 SMNVEV (reference sequence). The DNA of the CDR3 is TGTGCCAGCACGAACAGGGGGCTCTACGAGCAGTACTTC. Protein sequence: CASTNRGLYEQYF.

The rearrangement uses TRBV11-2 and TRBJ2-5, with D possibly being TRBD2 (5 bases). This CDR3 has 14 residues. Germline V gene lookup returns CDR1 SGHAT and CDR2 FQNNGV. V shed 6 bases and J shed 3 bases, with 14 bases lying between them. Here the CDR3 DNA reads TGTGCCAGCAGGATATCGGGATCAAAAGAGACCCAGTACTTC. Residues: CASRISGSKETQYF. Using reference TRBV11-2 and TRBJ2-5 for the parts outside the CDR3, the full variable domain is EAGVAQSPRYKIIEKRQSVAFWCNPISGHATLYWYQQILGQGPKLLIQFQNNGVVDDSQLPKDRFSAERLKGVDSTLKIQPAKLEDSAVYLCASRISGSKETQYFGPGTRLLVL.

The chain links TRBV4-1 to TRBJ2-1, with TRBD2 matching over 11 bases. The junction had 15 bases not matched to a gene; V was cut back by 0 bases and J by 8 bases. Germline CDR1 reads MGHRA; CDR2 reads YSYEKL. The CDR3 consists of 19 residues. The CDR3 loop reads CASSQDRLGTSGNVDEQFF. The CDR3 DNA reads as TGCGCCAGCAGCCAAGATCGGTTAGGGACTAGCGGAAATGTAGATGAGCAGTTCTTC.

The V call is TRBV7-7, the J call TRBJ2-1; possibly TRBD1 for D (6 bases). CDR3 length: 14 residues. CDR1 is SSHAT and CDR2 is FNYEAQ in the germline V gene (reference sequence). The CDR3 reads CASSQGLNTNEQFF. For the CDR3, the DNA is TGTGCTAGCTCCCAGGGGTTGAATACGAATGAGCAGTTCTTC.

This sequence joins TRBV30 and TRBJ1-2; D gene unclear. V lost 3 bases and J 10 bases, leaving 12 bases between the germline ends. Germline CDR1 GTSNPN, CDR2 SVGIG (reference sequence). The CDR3 runs 11 residues. CDR3 DNA: TGTGCCTGGAGCGGGGAAGGGCTCTACACCTTC. This translates into CAWSGEGLYTF.

This chain connects TRBV28 to TRBJ2-7; the D gene is possibly TRBD2 (6 bases). The CDR3 consists of 15 residues. CDR1 and CDR2 (germline): MDHEN, SYDVKM. With 3 bases removed from V and 2 bases from J, the gap between germline ends came to 14 bases. The CDR3, as DNA: TGTGCCAGCAGTTTGGGGCGGGATCTAACCTACGAGCAGTACTTC. It codes for CASSLGRDLTYEQYF. The entire variable domain, with the rest obtained from reference TRBV28 and TRBJ2-7, is as follows: DVKVTQSSRYLVKRTGEKVFLECVQDMDHENMFWYRQDPGLGLRLIYFSYDVKMKEKGDIPEGYSVSREKKERFSLILESASTNQTSMYLCASSLGRDLTYEQYFGPGTRLTVT.

In regard to this clone: The junction does not match germline at one end; this may be a read error. The V and J genes are TRBV6-1 and TRBJ2-5, with D perhaps TRBD1 (6 bases). The CDR3 sequence is 14 residues long. The germline CDR1 and CDR2 sequences are MNHNS and SASEGT. The DNA for the CDR3 is TGTGCCAGCAGGGAAGGGACAAGCCAAGAGACCCAGTACTTC. Translating it yields CASREGTSQETQYF.

This sequence joins TRBV7-3 and TRBJ2-7; tentative D call: TRBD2 (5 bases). CDR1 is SGHTA and CDR2 is FQGTGA in the germline V gene. The CDR3 has 13 residues. V lost 3 bases, J lost 0 bases, and 6 bases lay in between. The CDR3 region is CASSFGGSYEQYF. CDR3 sequence (DNA): TGTGCCAGCAGCTTTGGAGGCTCCTACGAGCAGTACTTC.